This TCR beta chain was sequenced for a study of T-cell memory formation after mild COVID-19. TCRdb passed the 5' RACE reads through MiXCR, listing each CDR3 protein once. The sample holds about 440,000 distinct CDR3 sequences; 15% to 20% are singletons and the top ten take 8.4%. The V gene lost 6 bases and the J gene lost 0 bases, with 11 bases spanning the gap. Germline V lookup: CDR1 DFQATT, CDR2 SNEGSKA (reference sequence). The CDR3 extends over 13 amino acids. Sequenced material: PBMCs or a T cell subset sorted from them (not recorded which). The chain joins TRBV20-1 to TRBJ1-1; D perhaps matches TRBD1 (5 bases). This TCR derives from an adult woman who had mild COVID-19 (a few samples of this study predate the infection). Cell type and time point are not known. CDR3 sequence (DNA): TGCAGTGCGTCCAGGGAGATGAACACTGAAGCTTTCTTT. Translation gives CSASREMNTEAFF.